Presented here are 10 T cell receptor beta chains from one specimen sequenced in a study of blood T cell repertoires in COVID-19. The protocol was immunoSEQ multiplex PCR, while the TCRdb copy is restricted to in-frame clones and leaves out a portion. The sample includes 40,000 to 65,000 clones, 86% of them seen just once. The sequenced sample was peripheral blood. All receptors come from a man in his 70s with active COVID-19.

V gene TRBV7-3 combines with J gene TRBJ2-2; tentatively, D is TRBD2 (5 bases). V lost 6 bases and J 4 bases, leaving 24 bases between the germline ends. CDR1 and CDR2 (germline): SGHTA, FQGTGA. The CDR3 covers 18 residues. CDR3 in DNA: TGTGCCAGCAGTCCCCGGCCCGGGCTCAGCCGGGGCACCGGGGAGCTGTTTTTT. This gives the protein CASSPRPGLSRGTGELFF.

The chain employs TRBV24-1 and TRBJ2-2; TRBD1 agrees at 9 bases. Trimming removed 4 bases from V and 1 base from J; junction bases left unmatched: 6. This CDR3 spans 17 amino acids. Germline lookup yields CDR1 KGHDR and CDR2 SFDVKD. In nucleotides, the CDR3 is TGTGCCACCAGTGACACGGGACAGGGCGTGAACACCGGGGAGCTGTTTTTT. This gives the protein CATSDTGQGVNTGELFF.

This rearrangement joins TRBV19 to TRBJ1-1; the match to TRBD1 covers 9 bases. V dropped 5 bases and J dropped 5; count of bases not matched to a gene: 9. Germline V lookup: CDR1 LNHDA, CDR2 SQIVND (reference sequence). The CDR3 loop spans 15 amino acids. The CDR3 here is CASSRPGQGMTEAFF. The CDR3 DNA follows: TGTGCCAGTAGTCGGCCTGGACAGGGGATGACTGAAGCTTTCTTT.

V and J are TRBV20-1 and TRBJ2-1; D not resolved. The germline CDR1 and CDR2 sequences are DFQATT and SNEGSKA (reference sequence). The V gene lost 3 bases and the J gene lost 0 bases, with 9 bases spanning the gap. The CDR3 spans 14 residues. The CDR3 spells CSASGPSSYNEQFF. CDR3 DNA sequence: TGCAGTGCTAGTGGTCCGAGCTCCTACAATGAGCAGTTCTTC.

The V gene is TRBV10-3, the J gene TRBJ2-3, with TRBD2 matching 11 bases. There are 14 residues in the CDR3. The germline V gene encodes CDR1 ENHRY and CDR2 SYGVKD. The trim removed 6 bases at V and 8 bases at J, leaving 7 bases unmatched. The CDR3 region is CAIRPSGGQATQYF. The CDR3 region has the DNA TGTGCCATCAGACCTAGCGGGGGGCAGGCTACGCAGTATTTT.

This clone occurred once. The chain's CDR3 is CASAGEAQPQHF. The CDR3 nucleotides read TGTGCCAGCGCCGGAGAGGCTCAGCCCCAGCATTTT. J is TRBJ1-5 and V is TRBV6-6; D remains ambiguous. The CDR3 has 12 amino acids. V was trimmed by 8 bases and J by 6 bases, leaving 11 bases between them. Germline CDR1 and CDR2: MNHNY and SVGAGI (reference sequence).

The J gene is TRBJ2-3, the V gene TRBV7-9; 10 positions match TRBD1. J gave up 2 bases and V 3 bases, and 2 bases lay outside the gene matches. In germline, CDR1 is SEHNR, CDR2 FQNEAQ (reference sequence). CDR3 length: 15 residues. The CDR3 DNA is TGTGCCAGCAGCTTCGGACAGGGGGACACAGATACGCAGTATTTT. Translated, it gives CASSFGQGDTDTQYF.

The chain uses TRBV7-2 and TRBJ1-6, with TRBD1 identical over 10 bases. Trimming cost V 4 bases and J 9 bases; bases outside gene matches: 3. This CDR3 has 14 residues. Germline V gives CDR1 SGHTA, CDR2 FQGNSA. In DNA, the CDR3 is TGTGCCAGCAGCTCCGACAGGGGGCGTTCACCCCTCCACTTT. This gives the protein CASSSDRGRSPLHF.

The rearrangement uses TRBV5-4 and TRBJ1-4; 7 positions match TRBD1. Unmatched junction bases numbered 5, after V lost 4 bases and J lost 5 bases. The CDR3 is made up of 14 amino acids. Germline CDR1 SGHNT, CDR2 YYREEE (reference sequence). The CDR3 DNA follows: TGTGCCAGCAGCCGGGACAGTTTAAATGAAAAACTGTTTTTT. Amino acid sequence: CASSRDSLNEKLFF.

This clone was counted a single time. In the same sample, other DNA sequences code for this CDR3. The chain joins TRBV5-6 to TRBJ2-3; D is perhaps TRBD1 (6 bases). The V gene lost 3 bases and the J gene lost 2 bases, with 10 bases spanning the gap. The CDR3 is made up of 14 amino acids. Germline V CDR1 and CDR2: SGHDT, YYEEEE. In DNA, the CDR3 is TGTGCCAGCAGCTCGTACAGGGTCACAGATACGCAGTATTTT. This codes for CASSSYRVTDTQYF. Looking up the rest from reference TRBV5-6 and TRBJ2-3 gives the full variable domain: DAGVTQSPTHLIKTRGQQVTLRCSPKSGHDTVSWYQQALGQGPQFIFQYYEEEERQRGNFPDRFSGHQFPNYSSELNVNALLLGDSALYLCASSSYRVTDTQYFGPGTRLTVL.